The 17 T cell receptor beta chains given below trace back to one sample, sequenced in a study of cytomegalovirus exposure and HLA in healthy donors. With 60 Vbeta and 13 Jbeta primers, the PCR was carried out. Profiling relied on immunoSEQ multiplex PCR, and the TCRdb table lists in-frame clones only, not all of them. The table lists under 150,000 clones, 70% to 80% of them singletons, with 8.8% in the top ten. Source material: PBMCs. The receptors were gathered from a woman between 50 and 59 years old in good health and CMV-seropositive.

The V call is TRBV10-3, the J call TRBJ2-2, with a tentative D call TRBD2 (5 bases). V shed 0 bases and J shed 0 bases, with 8 bases lying between them. In germline, CDR1 is ENHRY, CDR2 SYGVKD. The CDR3 loop spans 16 amino acids. The DNA for the CDR3 is TGTGCCATCAGTGAGTCGGGGAGCACGAACACCGGGGAGCTGTTTTTT. Encoded protein: CAISESGSTNTGELFF.

This clone has just a few counts. V and J are TRBV7-9 and TRBJ1-3; 9 bases map to TRBD1. CDR1 SEHNR and CDR2 FQNEAQ come from the germline V gene (reference sequence). Unmatched junction bases numbered 1, after V lost 0 bases and J lost 4 bases. The CDR3 consists of 15 residues. CDR3 sequence: CASSLATGGGNTIYF. The CDR3 region has the DNA TGTGCCAGCAGCTTAGCGACAGGGGGAGGAAACACCATATATTTT.

The chain links TRBV7-2 to TRBJ2-5, with D possibly TRBD2 on 5 matching bases. Germline loops: CDR1 SGHTA, CDR2 FQGNSA. This CDR3 has 13 residues. V lost 1 base, J lost 5 bases, and 8 bases lay in between. CDR3 DNA sequence: TGTGCCAGCAGCTTAGGTACGGGGGAGACCCAGTACTTC. It specifies CASSLGTGETQYF.

The genes are TRBV5-4 and TRBJ1-1, with a possible D match to TRBD1 (5 bases). The V gene lost 0 bases and the J gene lost 1 base, with 7 bases spanning the gap. CDR3 size: 14 residues. Looked up from germline, CDR1 is SGHNT and CDR2 is YYREEE (reference sequence). The CDR3 protein is CASSLVGQNTEAFF. Here the CDR3 DNA reads TGTGCCAGCAGCTTGGTGGGGCAGAACACTGAAGCTTTCTTT.

This clone turned up a few times. The rearrangement links TRBV13 to TRBJ1-4, with no clear D. Trimming removed 0 bases from V and 7 bases from J, with 6 bases in between. Germline CDR1 PRHDT, CDR2 FYEKMQ (reference sequence). The CDR3 totals 13 residues. In DNA, the CDR3 is TGTGCCAGCAGCTTAGGCAACAGTGAAAAACTGTTTTTT. Residues: CASSLGNSEKLFF.

The rearrangement joins TRBV7-9 to TRBJ1-6; 8 positions agree with TRBD1. Trimming cost V 5 bases and J 7 bases; bases outside gene matches: 4. Germline V gene sequence: CDR1 SEHNR, CDR2 FQNEAQ (reference sequence). CDR3 length: 14 amino acids. CDR3 protein: CASSGQGVNSPLHF. The CDR3 nucleotides are TGTGCCAGCAGCGGACAGGGCGTAAATTCACCCCTCCACTTT.

The V call is TRBV4-3, the J call TRBJ2-5; 8 bases match TRBD1. TRBJ2-7 explains the end of the DNA better; the J call may be wrong. CDR3 size: 16 residues. Germline values: CDR1 LGHNA, CDR2 YSLEER. The CDR3 sequence is CASSRGTGPFSYEQYF. The CDR3 DNA sequence: TGCGCCAGCAGCCGAGGGACAGGACCCTTCTCCTACGAGCAGTACTTC.

CDR3 sequence: CASSLEGVDTQYF. DNA of the CDR3: TGTGCCAGCAGCCTGGAGGGGGTGGATACGCAGTATTTT. The chain couples TRBV5-4 to TRBJ2-3, with D perhaps assigned TRBD1 or TRBD2 (6 bases each). Germline-derived CDR1 and CDR2 are SGHNT and YYREEE (reference sequence). The CDR3 length is 13 residues. The ends were cut back, 4 bases at V and 6 bases at J, with 12 bases in the middle. The variable domain in full, completed from reference TRBV5-4 and TRBJ2-3, reads ETGVTQSPTHLIKTRGQQVTLRCSSQSGHNTVSWYQQALGQGPQFIFQYYREEENGRGNFPPRFSGLQFPNYSSELNVNALELDDSALYLCASSLEGVDTQYFGPGTRLTVL.

This chain links TRBV15 with TRBJ2-5; 7 bases are shared with TRBD1. The last part of the DNA fits TRBJ2-7 better; the J call may be wrong. The germline CDR1 and CDR2 sequences are LNHNV and YYDKDF (reference sequence). CDR3 size: 15 residues. The CDR3 loop reads CATSRGGTAAYEQYF. In DNA form, the CDR3 reads TGTGCCACCAGCAGAGGTGGGACAGCTGCTTACGAGCAGTACTTC.

This clone was seen just once. The chain carries TRBV4-1 and TRBJ2-4; TRBD1 agrees at 11 bases. Trimming took 3 bases from V and 4 from J; bases not matched to a gene: 8. Germline V gene sequence: CDR1 MGHRA, CDR2 YSYEKL. There are 17 residues in the CDR3. CDR3: CASSHLGQGAPKNIQYF. DNA of the CDR3: TGCGCCAGCAGCCACTTAGGACAGGGGGCGCCAAAAAACATTCAGTACTTC.

The chain combines TRBV28 with TRBJ2-7, with 7 bases that match TRBD2. V was clipped by 6 bases and J by 2 bases; unmatched bases: 7. Per germline, CDR1 MDHEN and CDR2 SYDVKM. CDR3 length equals 14 residues. Here the CDR3 reads CASSEPSGPYEQYF. CDR3 DNA sequence: TGTGCCAGCAGCGAGCCTAGCGGCCCCTACGAGCAGTACTTC.

The CDR3, as DNA: TGTGCCAGCGCCGGGACAGCCAACACTGAAGCTTTCTTT. Protein sequence: CASAGTANTEAFF. The rearrangement links TRBV28 to TRBJ1-1; TRBD1 matches at 7 bases. Germline V gene lookup returns CDR1 MDHEN and CDR2 SYDVKM. The CDR3 loop spans 13 amino acids. Germline trimming cut 8 bases from V and 2 bases from J; bases unmatched to any gene: 5.

The rearrangement joins TRBV5-1 to TRBJ1-2; D gene unclear. The V end lost 0 bases, the J end lost 1 base, and 16 bases lay between the germline ends. Germline V lookup: CDR1 SGHRS, CDR2 YFSETQ. The CDR3 is made up of 17 amino acids. DNA for the CDR3: TGCGCCAGCAGCTTGGATAATTCAGACACTCTTAACTATGGCTACACCTTC. Amino acids: CASSLDNSDTLNYGYTF. Variable domain in full (rest from reference TRBV5-1 and TRBJ1-2): KAGVTQTPRYLIKTRGQQVTLSCSPISGHRSVSWYQQTPGQGLQFLFEYFSETQRNKGNFPGRFSGRQFSNSRSEMNVSTLELGDSALYLCASSLDNSDTLNYGYTFGSGTRLTVV.

The V gene is TRBV5-3, the J gene TRBJ1-2; no clear D gene. TRBV5-3 is an ORF, with its function uncertain. This CDR3 comprises 15 residues. V was cut by 3 bases and J by 4 bases, with 16 bases left in between. The CDR3 region is CARSSRTGVRYGYTF. The CDR3 nucleotides read TGTGCCAGAAGCTCTAGAACCGGGGTCCGCTATGGCTACACCTTC.

This rearrangement joins TRBV9 to TRBJ2-2; TRBD1 matches 7 bases. The CDR3 spans 15 residues. From germline, CDR1 is SGDLS and CDR2 YYNGEE. The V segment lost 6 bases and the J segment 4 bases; nucleotides outside the gene matches: 9. The CDR3 protein is CASNPQTGSTGELFF. CDR3 nucleotides: TGTGCCAGCAACCCGCAGACAGGGAGCACCGGGGAGCTGTTTTTT.

This chain uses TRBV5-6 with TRBJ1-5; TRBD1 matches 10 bases. The CDR3 totals 15 residues. Unmatched junction bases numbered 4, after V lost 2 bases and J lost 5 bases. The germline V gene encodes CDR1 SGHDT and CDR2 YYEEEE. The DNA of the CDR3 is TGTGCCAGCAGCTTAACCGGACAGGGGGATCAGCCCCAGCATTTT. As protein: CASSLTGQGDQPQHF.

The chain combines TRBV10-2 with TRBJ2-7, with 11 bases that match TRBD2. CDR1 and CDR2 (germline): WSHSY, SAAADI. V lost 0 bases and J lost 5; bases outside the gene matches: 6. CDR3 length equals 16 residues. Here the CDR3 DNA reads TGCGCCAGCAGTGAGTCCCTAGCGGGGGGATCGCACGAGCAGTACTTC. This translates into CASSESLAGGSHEQYF.